This is a list of T cell receptor beta chains from one sample in a study of STAT5B mutations in CD4+ large granular lymphocyte leukemia. Sequencing was performed with immunoSEQ multiplex PCR; in TCRdb, only in-frame clones are kept and a portion is missing. The sample holds approximately 25,000 clones, 60% to 80% seen once. Sequencing input: CD4+ T cells from blood buffy coats. These receptors were taken from a human donor in good health. Each CDR3 is given with its conserved first and last residue. A D gene is named only where the DNA matches it firmly. Some rows have no size entry. The others give once, few or many, or a class for an expanded clone.

J gene	V gene	clone size	D gene	CDR3 protein	CDR3 DNA
TRBJ1-4	TRBV29-1	.	.	CSVEGLPGPRGEKLFF	TGCAGCGTCGAGGGGTTGCCGGGACCCCGAGGGGAAAAACTGTTTTTT
TRBJ1-2	TRBV7-2	.	.	CASSPTRAMKGYTF	TGTGCCAGCAGCCCGACCCGGGCAATGAAGGGCTACACCTTC
TRBJ1-5	TRBV7-2	.	.	CASSLATYQPQHF	TGTGCCAGCAGCTTAGCCACCTATCAGCCCCAGCATTTT
TRBJ2-7	TRBV9	few	.	CASSVGTPEGEQYF	TGTGCCAGCAGCGTCGGGACACCTGAAGGCGAGCAGTACTTC
TRBJ1-1	TRBV7-8	few	.	CASSQDRNTEAFF	TGTGCCAGCAGCCAGGACAGGAACACTGAAGCTTTCTTT
TRBJ1-1	TRBV10-1	few	.	CASSEGRGLTEAFF	TGCGCCAGCAGTGAAGGCCGGGGGCTGACTGAAGCTTTCTTT
TRBJ2-1	TRBV7-2	.	.	CASSPQGIYNEQFF	TGTGCCAGCAGTCCACAGGGTATCTACAATGAGCAGTTCTTC
TRBJ1-6	TRBV2	.	.	CASSAQGVGNSPLHF	TGTGCCAGCAGTGCCCAGGGAGTCGGTAATTCACCCCTCCACTTT
TRBJ2-7	TRBV5-4	.	TRBD2	CASSLGSGGGWYEQYF	TGTGCCAGCAGCTTGGGGTCCGGGGGAGGGTGGTACGAGCAGTACTTC
TRBJ1-5	TRBV6-1	.	.	CASSDRRGAGNQPQHF	TGTGCCAGCAGTGACCGCAGGGGTGCAGGCAATCAGCCCCAGCATTTT
TRBJ1-2	TRBV7-9	few	TRBD1	CASSAPGQGYGYTF	TGTGCCAGCAGCGCCCCCGGACAGGGCTATGGCTACACCTTC
TRBJ2-7	TRBV19	once	.	CASSIRESGVGVEQYF	TGTGCCAGTAGTATTAGGGAAAGCGGAGTTGGAGTCGAGCAGTACTTC
TRBJ1-2	TRBV7-8	.	.	CASSLEVGAFYGYTF	TGTGCCAGCAGCTTAGAAGTGGGAGCTTTCTATGGCTACACCTTC
TRBJ2-6	TRBV5-5	once	.	CASSFRGGPGANVLTF	TGTGCCAGCAGCTTTCGTGGAGGACCTGGGGCCAACGTCCTGACTTTC
TRBJ1-2	TRBV15	once	.	CATSREGGYGYTF	TGTGCCACCAGCAGAGAAGGAGGGTATGGCTACACCTTC
TRBJ2-1	TRBV21-1	.	.	CASSPGGSYYNEQFF	TGTGCCAGCAGCCCTGGCGGGTCGTACTACAATGAGCAGTTCTTC
TRBJ2-1	TRBV5-1	.	.	CASSLEGRPNFYNEQFF	TGCGCCAGCAGCCTGGAAGGTCGTCCGAATTTCTACAATGAGCAGTTCTTC
TRBJ2-5	TRBV2	.	.	CASRATGTNGETQYF	TGTGCCAGCAGAGCAACCGGGACGAATGGAGAGACCCAGTACTTC
TRBJ2-3	TRBV4-2	.	.	CASSQEPDGFTDTQYF	TGTGCCAGCAGCCAAGAGCCGGACGGATTCACAGATACGCAGTATTTT
TRBJ1-1	TRBV2	few	.	CASSGVEGTEAFF	TGTGCCAGCAGTGGTGTAGAAGGGACTGAAGCTTTCTTT
TRBJ2-3	TRBV2	.	.	CASRQAYSTDTQYF	TGTGCCAGCCGACAGGCCTACAGCACAGATACGCAGTATTTT
TRBJ1-1	TRBV6-6	.	.	CASSYTGRGNTEAFF	TGTGCCAGCAGTTACACTGGCAGAGGGAACACTGAAGCTTTCTTT
TRBJ2-3	TRBV19	.	TRBD2	CASGSGGDSTQYF	TGTGCCAGTGGAAGCGGGGGGGATAGTACGCAGTATTTT
TRBJ1-1	TRBV27	.	TRBD1	CASSLDRGVREAFF	TGTGCCAGCAGCCTTGACAGGGGGGTTCGTGAAGCTTTCTTT
TRBJ1-3	TRBV5-1	.	.	CASSLEAGANTIYF	TGCGCCAGCAGCTTGGAGGCAGGGGCGAACACCATATATTTT
TRBJ2-3	TRBV19	.	.	CASRARTDTQYF	TGTGCCAGTAGAGCGCGCACAGATACGCAGTATTTT
TRBJ1-4	TRBV7-9	once	.	CASSLDWAGSEKLFF	TGTGCCAGCAGCTTAGATTGGGCGGGGAGTGAAAAACTGTTTTTT
TRBJ1-3	TRBV4-1	.	.	CASSQGGSTGSSGNTIYF	TGCGCCAGCAGCCAAGGAGGATCGACAGGTAGCTCTGGAAACACCATATATTTT
TRBJ1-2	TRBV29-1	few	.	CSVQGLRYGYTF	TGCAGCGTTCAAGGGCTGCGGTATGGCTACACCTTC
TRBJ1-5	TRBV10-3	.	.	CAISESAALNQPQHF	TGTGCCATCAGTGAGTCGGCGGCCTTAAATCAGCCCCAGCATTTT
TRBJ2-5	TRBV5-6	.	.	CASSLGGVSETQYF	TGTGCCAGCAGCTTGGGTGGGGTATCGGAGACCCAGTACTTC
TRBJ1-1	TRBV6-5	.	.	CASSFSQTTNTEAFF	TGTGCCAGCAGTTTCAGCCAAACCACGAACACTGAAGCTTTCTTT
TRBJ2-4	TRBV19	.	.	CASNTGFTKNIQYF	TGTGCCAGTAATACAGGATTTACCAAAAACATTCAGTACTTC